These T cell receptor beta chains were read from a single sample in a study of T cell repertoires in cytomegalovirus infection. One entry per CDR3 protein, called by TCRdb with MiXCR from the reads. Seen here are under 200,000 distinct CDR3 sequences, less than 25% observed once, and the top ten hold roughly 25%. Their antigen targets remain unknown. The specimen comprised CD8+ T cells from cultured PBMCs, sampled from culture after CMV antigen stimulation. Receptor source: a human donor in good health (CMV status not recorded). Some clones in this sample may be carry-over from other donors' samples. The CDR3 runs from the conserved cysteine through the conserved F or W. The D gene is left open where the match is weak. Where a row states a size, it is once, few, many or the class of an expanded clone; other rows omit it.

abundance,j_gene,v_gene,d_gene,CDR3aa,CDR3nt
-,TRBJ2-4,TRBV7-9,-,CASSSSGAKNIQYF,TGTGCCAGCAGCTCATCAGGGGCCAAAAACATTCAGTACTTC
-,TRBJ1-1,TRBV7-9,-,CASSHVRGDTEAFF,TGTGCCAGCAGCCACGTAAGGGGGGACACTGAAGCTTTCTTT
-,TRBJ1-1,TRBV5-5,TRBD1,CASSPPPGQWNTEAFF,TGTGCCAGCAGTCCGCCCCCGGGACAGTGGAACACTGAAGCTTTCTTT
-,TRBJ1-5,TRBV7-6,-,CASSLTYRVRVQPQHF,TGTGCCAGCAGCCTAACGTATAGGGTAAGGGTTCAGCCCCAGCATTTT
few,TRBJ2-6,TRBV7-9,TRBD1,CASSLEDRVQVFGANVLTF,TGTGCCAGCAGCCTTGAGGACAGGGTCCAAGTTTTTGGGGCCAACGTCCTGACTTTC
-,TRBJ2-7,TRBV7-4,-,CASSFALLEHEQYF,TGTGCCAGCAGCTTCGCCTTATTAGAGCACGAGCAGTACTTC
-,TRBJ2-1,TRBV6-2/TRBV6-3,TRBD2,CASSYKGLINNEQFF,TGTGCCAGCAGTTACAAGGGACTAATAAACAATGAGCAGTTCTTC
-,TRBJ1-1,TRBV24-1,-,CATSDHPGRTTNTEAFF,TGTGCCACCAGTGATCATCCCGGGCGAACTACGAATACAGAAGCTTTCTTT
few,TRBJ1-2,TRBV2,TRBD1,CASKGDRGPTNYGYTF,TGTGCCAGCAAGGGGGACAGGGGACCCACTAACTATGGCTACACCTTC
many,TRBJ1-1,TRBV6-5,TRBD1,CASSYSQGMNTEAFF,TGTGCCAGCAGTTACTCACAGGGGATGAACACTGAAGCTTTCTTT
few,TRBJ1-1,TRBV7-9,TRBD1,CASSPGQGDTEAFF,TGTGCCAGCAGCCCGGGACAGGGGGACACTGAAGCTTTCTTT
-,TRBJ1-2,TRBV20-1,-,CSARDRDIPYGYTF,TGCAGTGCTAGAGACCGGGACATTCCCTATGGCTACACCTTC
-,TRBJ1-2,TRBV12-3/TRBV12-4,-,CASRSGDGYTF,TGTGCCAGCAGGTCGGGGGATGGCTACACCTTC
-,TRBJ1-1,TRBV7-8,TRBD1,CASSLQGGGTEAFF,TGTGCCAGCAGCCTACAGGGGGGAGGGACTGAAGCTTTCTTT
-,TRBJ1-1,TRBV7-9,TRBD1,CASPGQGPMNTEAFF,TGTGCCAGCCCTGGACAGGGTCCAATGAACACTGAAGCTTTCTTT
-,TRBJ1-4,TRBV27,-,CASSLSQTDEKLFF,TGTGCCAGCAGTTTGAGCCAGACGGATGAAAAACTGTTTTTT
-,TRBJ2-1,TRBV7-9,TRBD2,CASSLVRSGGGEQFF,TGTGCCAGCAGCTTAGTGAGAAGCGGGGGAGGTGAGCAGTTCTTC
-,TRBJ1-6,TRBV13,TRBD1,CASSGSDRDSPLHF,TGTGCCAGCTCGGGGTCGGACAGGGATTCACCCCTCCACTTT
few,TRBJ1-5,TRBV6-2/TRBV6-3,TRBD1,CASSYPSSRGQGNQPQHF,TGTGCCAGCAGTTACCCCAGTTCCCGGGGACAGGGGAATCAGCCCCAGCATTTT
few,TRBJ1-2,TRBV7-2,-,CASSLELPYGYTF,TGTGCCAGCAGCTTAGAACTGCCCTATGGCTACACCTTC
few,TRBJ2-1,TRBV7-8,-,CASSPSNEQFF,TGTGCCAGCAGCCCTTCCAATGAGCAGTTCTTC
-,TRBJ2-7,TRBV12-3/TRBV12-4,TRBD2,CASSLVLAGDSYEQYF,TGTGCCAGCAGTTTGGTACTAGCGGGAGATTCCTACGAGCAGTACTTC
-,TRBJ1-6,TRBV27,-,CASSHMNSPLHF,TGTGCCAGCAGCCATATGAATTCACCCCTCCACTTT
few,TRBJ2-1,TRBV27,-,CASTLGGEYNEQFF,TGTGCCAGCACTCTGGGCGGGGAGTACAATGAGCAGTTCTTC
few,TRBJ2-2,TRBV30,-,CAWSAQDVITGELFF,TGTGCCTGGAGTGCTCAGGATGTCATCACCGGGGAGCTGTTTTTT
-,TRBJ2-7,TRBV24-1,-,CATSPPFPPYYSYEQYF,TGTGCCACGTCCCCGCCGTTTCCCCCATACTACTCCTACGAGCAGTACTTC
-,TRBJ2-5,TRBV7-6,-,CASSSLAAPGTQYF,TGTGCCAGCAGCTCGTTAGCGGCCCCAGGGACCCAGTACTTC
-,TRBJ1-1,TRBV6-5,-,CASSYSEGLNEAFF,TGTGCCAGCAGTTACTCAGAGGGGCTGAATGAAGCTTTCTTT
-,TRBJ1-4,TRBV7-9,-,CASSSSGTVNEKLFF,TGTGCCAGCAGCTCCTCCGGGACCGTTAATGAAAAACTGTTTTTT
-,TRBJ2-1,TRBV5-4,-,CASSSQFAVNNEQFF,TGTGCCAGCAGCTCCCAGTTTGCCGTTAACAATGAGCAGTTCTTC
few,TRBJ2-6,TRBV11-2,TRBD1,CASSPKPRGQAGANVLTF,TGTGCCAGCAGCCCTAAGCCCAGGGGGCAGGCTGGGGCCAACGTCCTGACTTTC
-,TRBJ2-1,TRBV5-1,-,CASSFGPGRGNEQFF,TGCGCCAGCAGCTTCGGGCCTGGCCGGGGGAATGAGCAGTTCTTC
-,TRBJ2-7,TRBV7-3,TRBD1,CASSSILGQGDYEQYF,TGTGCCAGCAGCTCCATTCTAGGTCAGGGGGACTACGAGCAGTACTTC
-,TRBJ1-1,TRBV5-6,TRBD1,CASSVGGANTEAFF,TGTGCCAGCAGCGTAGGGGGCGCGAACACTGAAGCTTTCTTT
-,TRBJ1-1,TRBV6-2/TRBV6-3,TRBD1,CASSYSIPDRWGTEAFF,TGTGCCAGCAGTTACTCGATTCCGGACAGGTGGGGCACTGAAGCTTTCTTT
few,TRBJ2-1,TRBV11-2,-,CASRSPTPGEPEQFF,TGTGCCAGCAGGTCACCGACCCCGGGGGAGCCTGAGCAGTTCTTC
few,TRBJ2-1,TRBV14,TRBD2,CASSRGLAGEYYNEQFF,TGTGCCAGCAGCCGCGGACTAGCGGGGGAGTACTACAATGAGCAGTTCTTC
few,TRBJ2-1,TRBV7-3,-,CASSLTGTPVDEQFF,TGTGCCAGCAGCTTAACCGGGACACCTGTGGATGAGCAGTTCTTC
-,TRBJ2-2,TRBV27,-,CASSSVRTGLSTGELFF,TGTGCCAGCAGTTCAGTAAGGACTGGACTTAGCACCGGGGAGCTGTTTTTT
few,TRBJ1-4,TRBV7-9,-,CASSPGSTKLFF,TGTGCCAGCAGCCCCGGGTCGACAAAACTGTTTTTT
-,TRBJ1-5,TRBV11-2,-,CASSFFGENQPQHF,TGTGCCAGCAGCTTTTTCGGCGAGAATCAGCCCCAGCATTTT
-,TRBJ2-5,TRBV12-3/TRBV12-4,-,CASSHQGFTQETQYF,TGTGCCAGCAGCCATCAAGGGTTCACCCAAGAGACCCAGTACTTC
many,TRBJ2-7,TRBV7-2,-,CASSFPRSREQQYF,TGTGCCAGCAGCTTCCCCCGGAGTAGGGAGCAGCAGTACTTC
-,TRBJ2-1,TRBV12-3/TRBV12-4,TRBD1,CASRSTGDDEQFF,TGTGCCAGCAGATCAACAGGGGATGATGAGCAGTTCTTC
-,TRBJ1-2,TRBV7-2,-,CASSLARDPGPKGINYGYTF,TGTGCCAGCAGCTTAGCGCGGGACCCGGGGCCCAAAGGAATTAACTATGGCTACACCTTC
-,TRBJ1-5,TRBV6-2/TRBV6-3,TRBD1,CASSGTGKQPQHF,TGTGCCAGCAGCGGGACAGGGAAGCAGCCCCAGCATTTT
-,TRBJ1-2,TRBV7-6,TRBD1,CASSSLRRQGEDYGYTF,TGTGCCAGCAGCTCGCTTAGGAGACAGGGGGAGGACTATGGCTACACCTTC
-,TRBJ2-3,TRBV12-3/TRBV12-4,TRBD1,CASSRDRVEYF,TGTGCCAGCAGTCGGGACAGGGTCGAGTATTTT
-,TRBJ1-5,TRBV11-2,-,CASSLDNRDNQPQHF,TGTGCCAGCAGCTTAGATAATAGGGACAATCAGCCCCAGCATTTT
-,TRBJ2-3,TRBV2,-,CASSEVGLSQIFDTQYF,TGTGCCAGCAGTGAGGTCGGATTAAGCCAGATTTTCGATACGCAGTATTTT
-,TRBJ2-2,TRBV6-6,-,CASSRGTLNTGELFF,TGTGCCAGCAGTCGAGGAACACTGAACACCGGGGAGCTGTTTTTT
few,TRBJ1-2,TRBV7-4,TRBD1,CASSTGQDNYGYTF,TGTGCCAGCAGCACGGGACAGGATAACTATGGCTACACCTTC
-,TRBJ1-1,TRBV27,-,CASSKGGLKTEAFF,TGTGCCAGCAGCAAAGGAGGGTTGAAGACTGAAGCTTTCTTT